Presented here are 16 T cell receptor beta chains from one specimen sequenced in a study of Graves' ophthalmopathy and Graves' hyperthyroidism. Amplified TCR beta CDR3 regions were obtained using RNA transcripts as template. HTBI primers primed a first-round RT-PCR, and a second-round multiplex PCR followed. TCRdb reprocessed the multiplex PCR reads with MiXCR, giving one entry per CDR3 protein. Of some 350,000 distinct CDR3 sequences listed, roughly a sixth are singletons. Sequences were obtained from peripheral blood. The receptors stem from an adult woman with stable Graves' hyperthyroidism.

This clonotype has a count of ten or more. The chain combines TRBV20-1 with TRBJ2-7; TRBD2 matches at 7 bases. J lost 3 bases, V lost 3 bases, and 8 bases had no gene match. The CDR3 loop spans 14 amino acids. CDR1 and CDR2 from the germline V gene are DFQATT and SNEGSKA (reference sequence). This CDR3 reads CSARVPERDYEQYF. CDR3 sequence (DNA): TGCAGTGCTAGGGTACCGGAGCGGGACTACGAGCAGTACTTC.

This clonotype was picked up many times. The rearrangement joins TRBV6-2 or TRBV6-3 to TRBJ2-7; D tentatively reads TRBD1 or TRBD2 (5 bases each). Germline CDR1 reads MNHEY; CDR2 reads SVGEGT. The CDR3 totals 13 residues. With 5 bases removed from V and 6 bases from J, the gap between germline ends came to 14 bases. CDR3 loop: CASSNRDLIEQYF. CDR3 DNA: TGTGCCAGCAGTAACCGGGACCTAATCGAGCAGTACTTC.

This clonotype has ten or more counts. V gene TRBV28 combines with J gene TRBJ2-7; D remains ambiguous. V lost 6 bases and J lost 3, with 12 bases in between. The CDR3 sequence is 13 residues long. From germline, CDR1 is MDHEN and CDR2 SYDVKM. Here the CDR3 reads CASSAPDGYEQYF. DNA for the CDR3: TGTGCCAGCAGCGCACCTGATGGCTACGAGCAGTACTTC.

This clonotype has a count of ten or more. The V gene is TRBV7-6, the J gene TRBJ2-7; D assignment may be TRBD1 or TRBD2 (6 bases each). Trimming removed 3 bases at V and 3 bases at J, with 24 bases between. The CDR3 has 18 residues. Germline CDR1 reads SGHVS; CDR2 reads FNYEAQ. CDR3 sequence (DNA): TGTGCCAGCAGCTTTACGCGTGGGGGGCGGGGTTCTCACTACGAGCAGTACTTC. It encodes CASSFTRGGRGSHYEQYF.

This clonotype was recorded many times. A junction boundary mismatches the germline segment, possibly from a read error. The CDR3 nucleotides are TGTGCCAGCAGTCAGGGGGGTAAGGACATTAAGTACTTC. Translated, it gives CASSQGGKDIKYF. The chain couples TRBV6-1 to TRBJ2-4, with TRBD1 as a possible D gene (7 bases). CDR1 MNHNS and CDR2 SASEGT come from the germline V gene. The CDR3 is 13 residues long.

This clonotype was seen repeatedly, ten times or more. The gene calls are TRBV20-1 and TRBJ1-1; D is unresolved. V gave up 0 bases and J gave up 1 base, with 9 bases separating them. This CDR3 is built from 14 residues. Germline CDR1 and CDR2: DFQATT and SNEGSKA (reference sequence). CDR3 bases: TGCAGTGCTAGAGATTTTTCGCGGAACACTGAAGCTTTCTTT. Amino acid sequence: CSARDFSRNTEAFF.

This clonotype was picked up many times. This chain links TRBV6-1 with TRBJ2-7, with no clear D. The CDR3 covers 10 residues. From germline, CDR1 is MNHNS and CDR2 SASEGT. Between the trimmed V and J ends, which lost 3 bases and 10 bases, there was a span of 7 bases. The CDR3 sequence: CASSDQAQYF. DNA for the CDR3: TGTGCCAGCAGTGACCAGGCACAGTACTTC.

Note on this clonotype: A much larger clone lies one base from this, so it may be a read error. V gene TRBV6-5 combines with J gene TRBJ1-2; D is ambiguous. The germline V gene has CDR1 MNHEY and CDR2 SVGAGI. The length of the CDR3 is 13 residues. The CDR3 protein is CAGSSPLGGGYTF. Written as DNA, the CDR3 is TGTGCCGGCAGTTCCCCATTGGGAGGCGGCTACACCTTC.

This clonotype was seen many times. The CDR3 nucleotides read TGTGCCAGCATCGACCCCTTGGCCGGAAACACCATATATTTT. Translated, it gives CASIDPLAGNTIYF. V gene TRBV28 combines with J gene TRBJ1-3; D is uncertain. Trimming took 7 bases from V and 4 from J, leaving 14 bases between them. The CDR3 is 14 residues long. Per the germline V gene, CDR1 is MDHEN and CDR2 is SYDVKM.

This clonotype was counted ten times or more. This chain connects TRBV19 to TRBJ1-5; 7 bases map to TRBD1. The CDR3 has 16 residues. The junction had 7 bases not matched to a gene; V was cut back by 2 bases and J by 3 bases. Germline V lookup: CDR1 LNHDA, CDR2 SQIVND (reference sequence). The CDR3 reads CASSIPQGGTNQPQHF. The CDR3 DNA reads TGTGCCAGTAGTATACCTCAGGGGGGGACCAATCAGCCCCAGCATTTT.

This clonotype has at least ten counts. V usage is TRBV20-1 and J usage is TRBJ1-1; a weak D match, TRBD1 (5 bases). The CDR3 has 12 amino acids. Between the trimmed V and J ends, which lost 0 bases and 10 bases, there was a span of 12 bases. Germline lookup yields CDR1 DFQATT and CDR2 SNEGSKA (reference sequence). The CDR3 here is CSARDSSQGAFF. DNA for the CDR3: TGCAGTGCTAGAGATTCGTCGCAGGGAGCTTTCTTT.

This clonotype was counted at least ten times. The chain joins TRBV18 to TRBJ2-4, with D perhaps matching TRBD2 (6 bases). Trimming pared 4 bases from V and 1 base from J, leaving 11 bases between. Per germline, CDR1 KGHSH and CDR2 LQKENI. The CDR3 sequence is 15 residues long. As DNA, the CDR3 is TGTGCCAGCTCACAAAGGGGACTTGCCAAAAACATTCAGTACTTC. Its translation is CASSQRGLAKNIQYF.

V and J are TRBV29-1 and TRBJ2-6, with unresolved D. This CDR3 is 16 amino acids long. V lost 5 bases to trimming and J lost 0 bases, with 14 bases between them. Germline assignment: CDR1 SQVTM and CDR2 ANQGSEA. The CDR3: CSVSRADLSGANVLTF. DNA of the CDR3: TGCAGCGTTTCAAGGGCAGACCTCTCTGGGGCCAACGTCCTGACTTTC.

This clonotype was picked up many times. Here the CDR3 DNA reads TGCAGTGCTACTCCGGGACTAGTGGAAGCCAAAAACATTCAGTACTTC. Its protein is CSATPGLVEAKNIQYF. This chain links TRBV20-1 with TRBJ2-4; TRBD2 agrees at 8 bases. This CDR3 has 16 amino acids. Germline CDR1 is DFQATT and CDR2 is SNEGSKA (reference sequence). After removal of 4 bases from V and 0 bases from J, the junction contained 8 bases not matched to a gene.

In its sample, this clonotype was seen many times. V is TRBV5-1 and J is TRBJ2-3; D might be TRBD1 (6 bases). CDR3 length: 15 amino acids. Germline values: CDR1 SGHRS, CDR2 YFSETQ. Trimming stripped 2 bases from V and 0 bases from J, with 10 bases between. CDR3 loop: CASSLTGSSTDTQYF. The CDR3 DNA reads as TGCGCCAGCAGCTTAACAGGGTCCAGCACAGATACGCAGTATTTT.

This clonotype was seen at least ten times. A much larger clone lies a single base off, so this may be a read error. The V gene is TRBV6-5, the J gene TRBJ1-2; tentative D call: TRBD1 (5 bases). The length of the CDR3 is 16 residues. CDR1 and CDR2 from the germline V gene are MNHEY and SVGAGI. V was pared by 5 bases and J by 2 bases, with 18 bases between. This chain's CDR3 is CASSHSRQSRNYGYTF. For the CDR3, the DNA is TGTGCCAGCAGTCATAGTAGACAGAGTAGGAACTATGGCTACACCTTC.